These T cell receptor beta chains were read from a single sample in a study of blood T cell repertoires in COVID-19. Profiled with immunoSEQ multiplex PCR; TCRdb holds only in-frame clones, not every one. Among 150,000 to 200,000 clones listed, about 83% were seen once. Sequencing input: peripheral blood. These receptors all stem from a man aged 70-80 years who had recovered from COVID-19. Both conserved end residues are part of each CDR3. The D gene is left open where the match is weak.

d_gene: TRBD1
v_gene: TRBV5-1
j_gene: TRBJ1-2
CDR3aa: CASSFNRGDGYTF
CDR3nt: TGCGCCAGCAGCTTTAACAGGGGAGATGGCTACACCTTC

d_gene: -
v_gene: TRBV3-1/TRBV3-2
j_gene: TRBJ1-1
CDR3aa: CASSPLTVNTEAFF
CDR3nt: TGTGCCAGCAGCCCTCTTACAGTGAACACTGAAGCTTTCTTT

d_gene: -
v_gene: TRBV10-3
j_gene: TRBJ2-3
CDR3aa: CAISESKAGRTDTQYF
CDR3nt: TGTGCCATCAGTGAGTCGAAAGCAGGGCGTACAGATACGCAGTATTTT

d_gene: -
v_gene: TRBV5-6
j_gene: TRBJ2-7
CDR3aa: CASSLGWEFKQYF
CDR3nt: TGTGCCAGCAGCTTAGGTTGGGAGTTCAAGCAGTACTTC

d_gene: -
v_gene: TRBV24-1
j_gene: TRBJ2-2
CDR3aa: CATRSPSGGELFF
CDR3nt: TGTGCCACCAGGTCTCCCTCGGGCGGGGAGCTGTTTTTT

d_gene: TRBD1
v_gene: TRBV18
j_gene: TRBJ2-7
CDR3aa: CASSRGQGVREQYF
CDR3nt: TGTGCCAGCTCACGGGGACAGGGGGTCAGGGAGCAGTACTTC

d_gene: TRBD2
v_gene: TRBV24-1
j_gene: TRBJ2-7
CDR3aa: CATSDLRGRAGEQYF
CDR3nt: TGTGCCACCAGTGATTTGCGCGGGAGGGCCGGGGAGCAGTACTTC

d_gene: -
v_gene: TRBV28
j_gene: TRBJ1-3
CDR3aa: CASRFRNTIYF
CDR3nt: TGTGCCAGCAGGTTCCGGAACACCATATATTTT

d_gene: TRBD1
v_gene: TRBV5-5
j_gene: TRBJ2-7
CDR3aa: CASSPGTGDIEQYF
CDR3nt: TGTGCCAGCAGCCCCGGGACAGGAGACATCGAGCAGTACTTC

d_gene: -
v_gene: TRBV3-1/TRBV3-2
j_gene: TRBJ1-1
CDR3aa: CASAKRTRGPAEAFF
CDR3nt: TGTGCCAGCGCCAAGAGGACGCGGGGACCCGCGGAAGCTTTCTTT

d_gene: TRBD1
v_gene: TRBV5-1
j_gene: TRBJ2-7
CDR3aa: CASSGRDRGPSSYEQYF
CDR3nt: TGCGCCAGCAGCGGCCGGGACAGGGGGCCGAGCTCCTACGAGCAGTACTTC

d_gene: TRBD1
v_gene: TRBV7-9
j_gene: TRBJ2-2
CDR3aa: CASSSQRTGGNTGELFF
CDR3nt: TGTGCCAGCAGCTCCCAGAGGACAGGGGGGAACACCGGGGAGCTGTTTTTT

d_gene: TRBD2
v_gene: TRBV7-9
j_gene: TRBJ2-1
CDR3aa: CASSPWAGGPYNEQFF
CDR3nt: TGTGCCAGCAGCCCCTGGGCGGGAGGGCCCTACAATGAGCAGTTCTTC

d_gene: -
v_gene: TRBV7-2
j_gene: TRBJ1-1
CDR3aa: CASSPGWDTEAFF
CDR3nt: TGTGCCAGCAGCCCGGGGTGGGACACTGAAGCTTTCTTT

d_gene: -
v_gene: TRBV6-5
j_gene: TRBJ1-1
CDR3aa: CASSWGGAMRTEAFF
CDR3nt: TGTGCCAGCAGTTGGGGGGGCGCGATGAGGACTGAAGCTTTCTTT

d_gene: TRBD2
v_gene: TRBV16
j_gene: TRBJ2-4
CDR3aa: CASSQFPAGVKNIQYF
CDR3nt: TGTGCCAGCAGCCAATTCCCAGCGGGAGTTAAAAACATTCAGTACTTC